A single T cell receptor (beta chain) is shown here with its context. Its matching antigen is unknown. The sample is drawn from a study of long-term antiretroviral therapy in people with HIV. Each donor had at least one pre-ART and at least two post-ART PBMC samples. The V gene end was trimmed by 3 bases and the J gene end by 8 bases; junction bases not matched to a gene: 3. The germline V gene encodes CDR1 MNHNY and CDR2 SVGAGI (reference sequence). This CDR3 is built from 13 residues. Sequencing relied on immunoSEQ assay v3.0, run at survey level. Produced via immunoSEQ multiplex PCR; TCRdb's table is partial and in-frame only. The sample consists of about 20,000 clones, 65% to 85% of them appearing once. Study outcomes and limitations: Collection of the blood took place between about 2004 and 2018. The ART regimens in use then may have been less effective than current ones. In HIV, the repertoires covered a tighter span of CDR3 lengths than in controls. The repertoire was dominated at all time points by clones expanded before ART.

This receptor was obtained from a woman between 50 and 59 years old with HIV. This chain uses TRBV6-6 with TRBJ2-1; TRBD1 aligns across 8 bases. The material was unsorted PBMCs, obtained approximately 2.5 years before starting antiretroviral therapy. CDR3 coding DNA: TGTGCCAGCAGTTATTCACAGGGGGATGAGCAGTTCTTC. It encodes CASSYSQGDEQFF.